This T cell receptor (beta chain) was sequenced during a study of blood T cells in healthy people across ages. Sample donors were healthy Caucasian individuals that came from Russia, aged roughly 6 to 95. Total RNA was isolated from each sample in quantities of at least 5.5 micrograms. This CDR3 contains 14 residues. Germline V lookup: CDR1 SGHAT, CDR2 FQNNGV. J was trimmed by 9 bases and V by 4 bases; bases with no gene match: 3. This clonotype was counted between two and nine times. The antigen is not known. The authors ran a second PCR of about 6 to 11 cycles using a sample-barcoded 5' primer and a J-beta primer mix. TCRdb redid the calling of the 5' RACE reads with MiXCR, one entry per CDR3 protein. The sample has about 1.4 million distinct CDR3 sequences, 45% to 70% seen once. Regarding the study as a whole: The donors' CMV status was not determined, possibly confounding changes in expanded clonotypes.

This chain joins TRBV11-2 and TRBJ2-1; 13 bases line up with TRBD2. Sequencing was done on a sample of blood. This TCR was recovered from a man between 18 and 35 years old in good health. The CDR3 sequence: CASSWTSGSGEQFF. In nucleotides, the CDR3 is TGTGCCAGCAGCTGGACTAGCGGGAGCGGTGAGCAGTTCTTC.